This TCR beta chain was found in a study of vaccination effects on CD4 cells after COVID-19 (dated by TCRdb to 2021 to 2024). For context, the study as a whole: In the ViraFEST assay, PBMC were stimulated with viral peptide pools, and antigen-specific CD4+ T cell clonotypes were then identified by expansion using TCR sequencing. Post-vaccine samples across the study were collected a median of 72 days after the second dose, with a range of 14 to 241. A few million PBMC per well were cultured with approximately 10 ug/ml peptides in IMDM containing roughly 5% human AB serum, 10 IU/ml IL-2 and gentamicin. The study compared SARS-CoV-2 spike-specific CD4+ TCR repertoires before and after mRNA vaccination in COVID-19 convalescent patients and infection-naive vaccine recipients. The full study included roughly 11 COVID-19 convalescent patients and several SARS-CoV-2-naive healthy vaccine recipients. Cultures from other donors in the study were sequenced using the Oncomine TCR Beta short-read assay on an Illumina iSeq 100.

Libraries were prepared through the immunoSEQ multiplex PCR assay. TCR beta CDR3 sequencing was performed on DNA from the cultured, isolated CD4+ T cells. Under the source paper's analysis protocol: Non-productive TCR sequences were discarded, and reads were trimmed to the CDR3 region, with only CDR3s of 7 or more amino acids retained. The MANAFEST web app was used to pick out antigen-specific clonotypes by comparing their expansion in peptide wells with that in reference cultures. To count as positive, a clone had to show expansion at FDR<0.05 compared with the reference and with all other wells, an odds ratio above 5, and a frequency above 0.1% in two replicate wells. Clonotypes significantly expanded in SARS-CoV-2 spike wells and in at least one common cold coronavirus spike condition were defined as cross-reactive. CDR3 similarity was assessed by Levenshtein distance with the stringdist R package, and unrooted trees were built with ape in R 3.6.1. The clones in this table, taken by TCRdb from immuneACCESS, are in-frame only. Not every clone is retained; where verified, under half of the shortfall comes from an unresolved V gene, and the cause of the rest is unknown. D and trimming were read from the DNA, whereas the V and J calls and clone size are those reported in that table. Recorded for this sample are fewer than 75,000 clones; just under 80% of them occurred a single time. The ten largest clones capture 4.3% of the sample.

Trimming leaves V shorter by 6 bases and J shorter by 5 bases, with the junction holding 5 bases beyond the gene matches. Its CDR3 holds 12 amino acids, cysteine through phenylalanine. Solely the CDR3 DNA is kept, with 36 bases framed from the first base. Taken from the germline V gene, the CDR1 and CDR2 loops are SGDLS and YYNGEE. As to this clone: Its antigen is still unknown. Base qualities are not at hand, and no much larger clone is one base apart.

After around 11 days of culture, CD4+ T cells were isolated with the EasySep CD4+ T cell isolation kit. Participants received two doses of either the BNT162b2 or the mRNA-1273 mRNA SARS-CoV-2 vaccine. Healthy vaccine recipients had no prior SARS-CoV-2 infection, confirmed by negative nucleocapsid antibodies before and after vaccination. On days 3 and 7, half of the culture medium was replaced with fresh IL-2-containing medium. Unless noted otherwise, every peptide stimulation condition was cultured in triplicate wells. PBMC were separated from whole blood using Ficoll-Paque Plus gradient centrifugation and were then either cryopreserved at -140C or used fresh. The QIAamp micro DNA kit was used to extract genomic DNA from the cultured CD4+ T cells. Overall study results and their limits: Limitations of the study were the small number of convalescent patients and the absence of early post-infection timepoints. Marked clonal contraction was observed in both infection-induced and vaccine-induced clones at late post-vaccination timepoints, consistent with waning T cell responses. In healthy vaccine recipients, vaccine-induced clones were almost all SARS-CoV-2 mono-reactive, with only 1 of 255 being cross-reactive with common cold coronaviruses.

This sequence uses TRBV9 and TRBJ2-7; TRBD1 matches 7 bases in the middle. The source material was CD4+ T cells from PBMCs cultured without peptide, sampled after COVID-19 vaccination. The clonotype originates from a human donor who received a COVID-19 vaccine. The CDR3 is CASKGAGNEQYF. The nucleotides are TGTGCCAGCAAGGGGGCAGGTAACGAGCAGTACTTC. The entire variable domain, with the stretches around the CDR3 drawn from the reference TRBV9 and TRBJ2-7 proteins, is DSGVTQTPKHLITATGQRVTLRCSPRSGDLSVYWYQQSLDQGLQFLIQYYNGEERAKGNILERFSAQQFPDLHSELNLSSLELGDSALYFCASKGAGNEQYFGPGTRLTVT.